The T cell receptor (beta chain) described here comes from a study of CD8 T cells in Susac syndrome. Study information: Patients with Susac syndrome who were sequenced included six with active disease and 8 or 9 in remission.

Random hexamers were used to reverse transcribe the RNA input (0.5 to 1 ug). The authors amplified TCR beta CDR3 across 54 Vbeta and 13 Jbeta using immunoSEQ multiplex PCR. TCRdb recomputed calls from the immunoSEQ multiplex PCR reads with MiXCR, one row per CDR3 protein. The table records roughly 190,000 distinct CDR3 sequences, around 90% of them present only once. Germline-derived CDR1 and CDR2 are MNHNS and SASEGT. The length of the CDR3 is 13 residues. Trimming took 4 bases from V and 2 from J, leaving 9 bases between them. TEMRA cells underwent FACS enrichment and CD8+ and CD4+ T cells underwent negative isolation.

The rearrangement links TRBV6-1 to TRBJ2-7, with unresolved D. This TCR was sampled from a human donor with Susac syndrome. Sequencing used CD4+ T cells from PBMCs. The CDR3 bases are TGTGCCAGCAGTGGGCTAAACGCCTACGAGCAGTACTTC. It translates to CASSGLNAYEQYF.